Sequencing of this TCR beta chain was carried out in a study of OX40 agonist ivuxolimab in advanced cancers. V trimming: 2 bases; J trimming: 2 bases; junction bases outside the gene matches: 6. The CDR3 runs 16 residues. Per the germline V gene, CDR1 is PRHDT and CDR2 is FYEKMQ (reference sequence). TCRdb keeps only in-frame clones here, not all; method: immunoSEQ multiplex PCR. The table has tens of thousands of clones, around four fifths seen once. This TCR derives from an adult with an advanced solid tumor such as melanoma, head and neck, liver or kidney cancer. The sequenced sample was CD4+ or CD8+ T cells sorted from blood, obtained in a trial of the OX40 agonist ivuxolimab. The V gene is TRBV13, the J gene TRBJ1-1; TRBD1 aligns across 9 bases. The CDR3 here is CASSLNRDRVNTEAFF. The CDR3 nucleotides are TGTGCCAGCAGCTTAAACCGGGACAGGGTTAACACTGAAGCTTTCTTT.